This T cell receptor beta chain was sequenced during a study of blood T cell repertoires in COVID-19. About the study: The United States, Italy and Spain provided the acute and convalescent COVID-19 samples.

Participant age was roughly 18 to 89 years, and participants resided in 24 US areas. Cohort assignment relied on participant-reported clinical history. CDR1 and CDR2 from the germline V gene are LNHDA and SQIVND (reference sequence). The CDR3 is 16 residues long. V lost 5 bases to trimming and J lost 1 base; unmatched junction nucleotides: 7. Assay: immunoSEQ multiplex PCR; the TCRdb copy retains only in-frame clones and omits some. The sample includes under 250,000 clones, 88% seen only once; the top ten take around 3.1%. The TCR originated in a middle-aged woman who had been exposed to COVID-19. The sample was PBMCs or T cells enriched from blood (not recorded which). The J gene is TRBJ2-3, the V gene TRBV19, with 9 positions matching TRBD2. Here the CDR3 reads CASSRLRTSGTDTQYF. CDR3 nucleotide sequence: TGTGCCAGTAGTCGATTGAGGACTAGCGGCACAGATACGCAGTATTTT.